These 24 T cell receptor beta chains share one sample of origin, sequenced in a study of T-cell memory formation after mild COVID-19 (dated by TCRdb to the early 2020s). The method behind the library was 5' RACE. These reads were obtained on an Illumina NovaSeq 6000. TCRdb reprocessing: public reads trimmed at Q25 with fastp, clones called with MiXCR, in-frame beta chains kept. Records with the same CDR3 protein are collapsed into one entry carrying the most frequent genes and DNA. The sample table shows some 600,000 distinct CDR3 sequences, and 17% are seen once. Together, the top ten hold about 8.1% of the sample. Sequenced material: PBMCs or a T cell subset sorted from them (not recorded which). The receptors stem from an adult woman who had mild COVID-19 (a few samples of this study predate the infection). The sample titles of this study are shuffled in the database, so cell type and time point are left out; the donor was told from shared clones.

The chain is built from TRBV30 and TRBJ2-1; tentatively, D is TRBD2 (6 bases). From germline, CDR1 is GTSNPN and CDR2 SVGIG (reference sequence). The CDR3 is 16 amino acids. Between the trimmed V and J ends, which lost 0 bases and 6 bases, there was a span of 18 bases. The CDR3 coding sequence is TGTGCCTGGAGTGTTGCGCGGGCGGGGACCTTCAATGAGCAGTTCTTC. This translates into CAWSVARAGTFNEQFF.

DNA of the CDR3: TGCGCCAGCAGCCAGGGACTAGCGGGAGGTCAAATCACAGATACGCAGTATTTT. Protein sequence: CASSQGLAGGQITDTQYF. V and J are TRBV4-3 and TRBJ2-3, with TRBD2 matching over 15 bases. Germline V CDR1 and CDR2: LGHNA, YSLEER. The CDR3 runs 18 residues. After removal of 3 bases from V and 2 bases from J, the junction contained 6 bases not matched to a gene.

Ten or more counts support this clonotype. The chain is built from TRBV5-6 and TRBJ1-5; TRBD1 matches at 7 bases. V dropped 4 bases and J dropped 7; count of bases not matched to a gene: 11. The CDR3 has 15 residues. The germline gives CDR1 SGHDT, CDR2 YYEEEE. The CDR3 sequence is CASSLSGQVVQPQHF. The CDR3 bases are TGTGCCAGCAGCCTCTCTGGACAGGTAGTACAGCCCCAGCATTTT. The full variable domain, in which reference TRBV5-6 and TRBJ1-5 provide the parts outside the CDR3, is DAGVTQSPTHLIKTRGQQVTLRCSPKSGHDTVSWYQQALGQGPQFIFQYYEEEERQRGNFPDRFSGHQFPNYSSELNVNALLLGDSALYLCASSLSGQVVQPQHFGDGTRLSIL.

This clonotype was counted at least ten times. The chain joins TRBV27 to TRBJ2-2; no clear D. V shed 2 bases and J shed 0 bases, with 1 base lying between them. The length of the CDR3 is 13 residues. In germline, CDR1 is MNHEY, CDR2 SMNVEV (reference sequence). CDR3 region: CASSLANTGELFF. Here the CDR3 DNA reads TGTGCCAGCAGTTTAGCGAACACCGGGGAGCTGTTTTTT.

The chain is built from TRBV9 and TRBJ2-7; the D gene is possibly TRBD2 (6 bases). Trimming took off 0 bases at V and 0 bases at J, with 10 bases between the two ends. The CDR3 covers 15 residues. In germline, CDR1 is SGDLS, CDR2 YYNGEE. The CDR3 bases are TGTGCCAGCAGCGTAGGGGACGGGAGCTCCTACGAGCAGTACTTC. Its translation: CASSVGDGSSYEQYF.

The chain carries TRBV4-1 and TRBJ2-3; 10 bases match TRBD2. CDR1 is MGHRA, CDR2 YSYEKL, per germline. V shed 0 bases, J shed 2 bases, and the junction held 8 bases outside the gene matches. The CDR3 totals 18 residues. DNA for the CDR3: TGCGCCAGCAGCCAAGATGCCCCTAGCGGGGGTTTCACAGATACGCAGTATTTT. Translating gives CASSQDAPSGGFTDTQYF.

This clonotype was found a few times. The V call is TRBV5-4, the J call TRBJ1-1; D not certain. The CDR3 covers 15 residues. V was cut by 2 bases and J by 1 base, with 12 bases left in between. Per the germline V gene, CDR1 is SGHNT and CDR2 is YYREEE (reference sequence). The CDR3 is CASSFKERTNTEAFF. In DNA, the CDR3 is TGTGCCAGCAGCTTTAAGGAACGGACGAACACTGAAGCTTTCTTT.

The chain uses TRBV27 and TRBJ2-7; D is unclear. Deletions cut 5 bases from V and 6 bases from J, with 14 bases between. The CDR3 covers 13 residues. The germline V gene encodes CDR1 MNHEY and CDR2 SMNVEV (reference sequence). This CDR3 is CASSPLSGGEQYF. The CDR3 DNA follows: TGTGCCAGCAGTCCATTATCGGGCGGCGAGCAGTACTTC.

This clonotype was seen only a few times. The chain combines TRBV5-1 with TRBJ2-3; D unresolved. The germline V gene encodes CDR1 SGHRS and CDR2 YFSETQ. V shed 4 bases and J shed 2 bases, with 11 bases lying between them. This CDR3 is built from 14 residues. CDR3 residues: CASSLAQITDTQYF. The CDR3 DNA sequence: TGCGCCAGCAGCCTGGCGCAGATCACAGATACGCAGTATTTT.

CDR3 residues: CASSSTGYRGETQYF. CDR3 sequence (DNA): TGTGCCAGCAGCTCAACAGGGTACCGGGGGGAGACCCAGTACTTC. The chain combines TRBV7-9 with TRBJ2-5; D possibly uses TRBD1 or TRBD2 (6 bases each). The CDR3 runs 15 residues. The V gene lost 4 bases and the J gene lost 5 bases, with 17 bases spanning the gap. The germline V gene has CDR1 SEHNR and CDR2 FQNEAQ (reference sequence).

The chain joins TRBV2 to TRBJ2-1; 11 bases line up with TRBD2. Germline V gives CDR1 SNHLY, CDR2 FYNNEI. Trimming at V came to 6 bases and at J to 8 bases, leaving 12 bases not matched to a gene. This CDR3 is 16 amino acids long. The CDR3 DNA reads TGTGCCAGCAGCCGCCAAAGGGCTAGCGGGAGGCATGAGCAGTTCTTC. Translation gives CASSRQRASGRHEQFF.

V gene TRBV25-1 combines with J gene TRBJ2-1, with D tentatively TRBD1 or TRBD2 (5 bases each). V lost 11 bases and J lost 8, with 16 bases in between. Germline V CDR1 and CDR2: MGHDK, SYGVNS. There are 12 residues in the CDR3. Written as DNA, the CDR3 is TGTGCCTCTCAGGGATTGGGGGATGAGCAGTTCTTC. Protein sequence: CASQGLGDEQFF. The entire variable domain, with the rest obtained from reference TRBV25-1 and TRBJ2-1, is as follows: EADIYQTPRYLVIGTGKKITLECSQTMGHDKMYWYQQDPGMELHLIHYSYGVNSTEKGDLSSESTVSRIRTEHFPLTLESARPSHTSQYLCASQGLGDEQFFGPGTRLTVL.

This chain connects TRBV7-6 to TRBJ2-3; 13 positions agree with TRBD2. The CDR3 runs 16 residues. CDR1 and CDR2 (germline): SGHVS, FNYEAQ. Trimming at V came to 4 bases and at J to 5 bases, leaving 6 bases not matched to a gene. In DNA, the CDR3 is TGTGCCAGCAGCTCAGGGACTAGCGGGGCACGAGATACGCAGTATTTT. Residues: CASSSGTSGARDTQYF.

This clonotype was seen once. This chain joins TRBV6-6 and TRBJ2-5; no clear D gene. V lost 0 bases and J lost 5, with 10 bases in between. The CDR3 is made up of 14 amino acids. In germline, CDR1 is MNHNY, CDR2 SVGAGI (reference sequence). CDR3 sequence (DNA): TGTGCCAGCAGTTACTCCGTAAATGTGGAGACCCAGTACTTC. Residues: CASSYSVNVETQYF.

The rearrangement uses TRBV5-6 and TRBJ1-1; D unclear. Germline V gene lookup returns CDR1 SGHDT and CDR2 YYEEEE. The CDR3 consists of 14 residues. Trimming cost V 0 bases and J 5 bases, with 11 bases left between them. CDR3 in amino acids: CASSLERVGTEAFF. The DNA for the CDR3 is TGTGCCAGCAGCTTGGAGAGGGTGGGGACTGAAGCTTTCTTT.

In its sample, this clonotype was seen a few times. This chain uses TRBV9 with TRBJ2-3; TRBD2 matches at 9 bases. The trim removed 1 base at V and 4 bases at J, leaving 4 bases unmatched. Germline loops: CDR1 SGDLS, CDR2 YYNGEE. The CDR3 covers 15 residues. The CDR3 is CASSVPAGGSDTQYF. CDR3 nucleotide sequence: TGTGCCAGCAGCGTACCGGCGGGGGGGTCAGATACGCAGTATTTT.

This clonotype was seen a few times. V gene TRBV20-1 combines with J gene TRBJ1-1; TRBD1 aligns across 7 bases. CDR1 and CDR2 from the germline V gene are DFQATT and SNEGSKA (reference sequence). The CDR3 is 12 amino acids. Losses at the gene ends were 4 bases for V and 10 bases for J; bases not matched to a gene: 9. The CDR3 DNA sequence: TGCAGTGCTAAAGTAGGGGGCTTAGGAGCTTTCTTT. It is translated as CSAKVGGLGAFF.

The gene calls are TRBV14 and TRBJ1-5; 9 bases agree with TRBD1. The CDR3 is 15 residues long. J lost 7 bases, V lost 3 bases, and 7 bases had no gene match. Per germline, CDR1 SGHDN and CDR2 FVKESK. In nucleotides, the CDR3 is TGTGCCAGCAGCCACCCGGACAGGGGAGGCCAGCCCCAGCATTTT. It encodes CASSHPDRGGQPQHF. Variable domain in full (rest from reference TRBV14 and TRBJ1-5): EAGVTQFPSHSVIEKGQTVTLRCDPISGHDNLYWYRRVMGKEIKFLLHFVKESKQDESGMPNNRFLAERTGGTYSTLKVQPAELEDSGVYFCASSHPDRGGQPQHFGDGTRLSIL.

This clonotype was seen a few times. V and J are TRBV11-2 and TRBJ2-7, with a tentative D call TRBD1 (5 bases). This CDR3 has 13 residues. The V end was cut by 4 bases, the J end by 3 bases, with 10 bases between. In germline, CDR1 is SGHAT, CDR2 FQNNGV. The CDR3: CASSWGADYEQYF. The CDR3 bases are TGTGCCAGCAGCTGGGGCGCAGACTACGAGCAGTACTTC.

This clonotype has just a few counts. This chain connects TRBV3-1 to TRBJ2-7; possible D gene TRBD1, 6 bases. V lost 1 base and J 6 bases, leaving 10 bases between the germline ends. The CDR3 has 13 amino acids. Germline values: CDR1 LGHDT, CDR2 YNNKEL (reference sequence). CDR3 protein: CASSQGQESEQYF. For the CDR3, the DNA is TGTGCCAGCAGCCAAGGACAGGAGTCCGAGCAGTACTTC.

Here the CDR3 reads CASSQRGTATNEKLFF. The CDR3 DNA follows: TGCGCCAGCAGTCAGCGGGGGACGGCCACTAATGAAAAACTGTTTTTT. V is TRBV23-1 and J is TRBJ1-4; the D gene is possibly TRBD1 (5 bases). TRBV23-1 is an open reading frame, and its role is uncertain. CDR3 length equals 16 residues. V lost 3 bases, J lost 2 bases, and 13 bases lay in between.

This clonotype was observed a few times. The J gene is TRBJ1-1, the V gene TRBV5-1; a weak D match, TRBD1 (6 bases). Looked up from germline, CDR1 is SGHRS and CDR2 is YFSETQ. This CDR3 is built from 14 residues. Trimming stripped 2 bases from V and 1 base from J, with 9 bases between. The DNA for the CDR3 is TGCGCCAGCAGCTTCCAGGGGTGGAACACTGAAGCTTTCTTT. Its translation is CASSFQGWNTEAFF. Filled out from reference TRBV5-1 and TRBJ1-1, the complete variable domain reads KAGVTQTPRYLIKTRGQQVTLSCSPISGHRSVSWYQQTPGQGLQFLFEYFSETQRNKGNFPGRFSGRQFSNSRSEMNVSTLELGDSALYLCASSFQGWNTEAFFGQGTRLTVV.

This rearrangement joins TRBV12-3 or TRBV12-4 to TRBJ2-1; 7 nucleotides align to TRBD2. The CDR3 loop spans 13 amino acids. J gave up 9 bases and V 1 base, and 3 bases lay outside the gene matches. CDR3 amino acids: CASSLGLAAEQFF. The CDR3 DNA sequence: TGTGCCAGCAGTTTAGGGCTAGCGGCTGAGCAGTTCTTC.

The rearrangement links TRBV24-1 to TRBJ2-2; a weak D match, TRBD1 (5 bases). Per the germline V gene, CDR1 is KGHDR and CDR2 is SFDVKD. The ends were cut back, 11 bases at V and 4 bases at J, with 16 bases in the middle. The CDR3 spans 14 residues. As DNA, the CDR3 is TGTGCCAGCAAAGACAGTTCCCCCACCGGGGAGCTGTTTTTT. It yields the protein CASKDSSPTGELFF.